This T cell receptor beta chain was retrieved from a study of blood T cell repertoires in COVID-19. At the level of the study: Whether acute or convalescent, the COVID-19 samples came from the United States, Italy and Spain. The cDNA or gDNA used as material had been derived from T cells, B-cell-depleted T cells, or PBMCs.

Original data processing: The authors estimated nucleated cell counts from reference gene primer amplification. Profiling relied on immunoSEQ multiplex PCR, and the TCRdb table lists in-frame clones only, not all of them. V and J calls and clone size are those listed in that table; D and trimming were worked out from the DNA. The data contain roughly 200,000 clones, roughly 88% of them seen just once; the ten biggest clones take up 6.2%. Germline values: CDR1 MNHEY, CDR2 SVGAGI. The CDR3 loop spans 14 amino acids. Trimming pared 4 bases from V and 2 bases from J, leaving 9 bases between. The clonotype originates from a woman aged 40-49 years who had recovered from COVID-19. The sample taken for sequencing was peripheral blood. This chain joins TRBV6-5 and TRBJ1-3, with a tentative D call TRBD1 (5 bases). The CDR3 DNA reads TGTGCCAGCAGTTCCCCGGGGGCTGGAAACACCATATATTTT. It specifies CASSSPGAGNTIYF.